These T cell receptor beta chains were read from a single sample in a study of technical replicates of blood from four donors. The method was immunoSEQ multiplex PCR; TCRdb's version includes in-frame clones alone and lacks a portion of them. The sample has around 60,000 clones, almost 95% seen once. The sequencing sample was made of PBMCs. These receptors all come from a human donor in good health. Some clones in this sample may be carry-over from other donors' samples. Each CDR3 is given with its conserved first and last residue. Fields, in order: CDR3 length, D gene, clone size, V gene, J gene, CDR3 protein, CDR3 DNA. The D gene is left open where the match is weak. The size of a clone is reported for some rows only, either as once, few or many, or as a class for expanded clones.

>16|-|once|TRBV9|TRBJ1-6
CASSVVGGQGNSPLHF
TGTGCCAGCAGCGTAGTTGGGGGTCAGGGGAATTCACCCCTCCACTTT
>15|-|-|TRBV4-3|TRBJ1-5
CASSQERQGAAAQHF
TGCGCCAGCAGCCAAGAGCGGCAGGGTGCCGCGGCCCAGCATTTT
>15|TRBD1|-|TRBV6-1|TRBJ1-4
CASRDRSATNEKLFF
TGTGCCAGCAGGGACAGGAGTGCAACTAATGAAAAACTGTTTTTT
>15|-|-|TRBV7-3|TRBJ2-3
CASSLSGSSTDTQYF
TGTGCCAGCAGCCTCAGCGGGTCGAGCACAGATACGCAGTATTTT
>13|-|-|TRBV5-1|TRBJ1-2
CASSLGRGDGYTF
TGCGCCAGCAGCTTGGGTCGGGGAGATGGCTACACCTTC
>13|-|-|TRBV12-5|TRBJ1-2
CASGLGRLYGYTF
TGTGCTAGTGGTTTGGGGAGGCTCTATGGCTACACCTTC
>17|TRBD2|-|TRBV9|TRBJ2-2
CASSATTSGRYTGELFF
TGTGCCAGCAGCGCCACTACTAGCGGGAGGTACACCGGGGAGCTGTTTTTT
>15|TRBD1|-|TRBV7-3|TRBJ2-7
CASSLSSTGPYEQYF
TGTGCCAGCAGCTTATCCTCGACAGGGCCCTACGAGCAGTACTTC
>14|-|-|TRBV4-3|TRBJ2-1
CASSQDYSYNEQFF
TGCGCCAGCAGCCAGGACTATTCCTACAATGAGCAGTTCTTC
>15|TRBD1|-|TRBV4-1|TRBJ1-5
CASSQGQGDGGPQHF
TGCGCCAGCAGCCAAGGACAGGGGGATGGGGGGCCCCAGCATTTT
>16|TRBD2|-|TRBV7-2|TRBJ2-7
CASSLGLGTSPLEQYF
TGTGCCAGCAGCTTAGGATTGGGGACTAGCCCTCTCGAGCAGTACTTC
>17|-|-|TRBV2|TRBJ2-3
CASRLGGGGLRTDTQYF
TGTGCCAGCAGGTTAGGGGGCGGGGGGCTCCGCACAGATACGCAGTATTTT
>14|-|-|TRBV7-3|TRBJ2-7
CASSLEGGLGEQYF
TGTGCCAGCAGCTTAGAGGGAGGCCTCGGCGAGCAGTACTTC
>16|TRBD2|-|TRBV4-3|TRBJ2-1
CASSQEASGSLNEQFF
TGCGCCAGCAGCCAAGAGGCTAGCGGGAGTTTGAATGAGCAGTTCTTC
>17|TRBD1|-|TRBV7-9|TRBJ1-1
CASSLAGQERSSTEAFF
TGTGCCAGCAGCTTAGCGGGACAGGAGAGGTCAAGCACTGAAGCTTTCTTT
>13|-|-|TRBV28|TRBJ1-2
CASSFRGANGYTF
TGTGCCAGCAGTTTCCGGGGAGCGAATGGCTACACCTTC
>15|-|-|TRBV15|TRBJ2-5
CATSRPAEGQETQYF
TGTGCCACCAGCAGACCGGCGGAGGGCCAAGAGACCCAGTACTTC
>13|TRBD2|-|TRBV11-2|TRBJ2-3
CASSIAGGSTQYF
TGTGCCAGCAGCATAGCGGGGGGAAGTACGCAGTATTTT
>16|TRBD1|-|TRBV9|TRBJ1-2
CASSVASQGAYYGYTF
TGTGCCAGCAGCGTAGCTAGCCAGGGGGCATACTATGGCTACACCTTC
>12|-|once|TRBV29-1|TRBJ2-5
CSVGVDQETQYF
TGCAGCGTTGGAGTAGACCAAGAGACCCAGTACTTC
>16|-|-|TRBV6-1|TRBJ2-2
CASSEGANRNTGELFF
TGTGCCAGCAGTGAAGGGGCTAACAGGAACACCGGGGAGCTGTTTTTT
>13|TRBD2|-|TRBV30|TRBJ2-7
CAWAGGSSYEQYF
TGTGCCTGGGCTGGCGGGAGCTCCTACGAGCAGTACTTC
>15|-|-|TRBV7-8|TRBJ1-2
CASSPLGGANYGYTF
TGTGCCAGCAGCCCCTTAGGCGGAGCTAACTATGGCTACACCTTC
>15|TRBD1|once|TRBV4-3|TRBJ1-1
CASSLGQGAIPEAFF
TGCGCCAGCAGCCTGGGACAGGGGGCGATCCCTGAAGCTTTCTTT
>15|-|-|TRBV15|TRBJ1-2
CATSRGGPTGYGYTF
TGTGCCACCAGCAGAGGTGGACCGACAGGCTATGGCTACACCTTC
>14|TRBD2|medium-sized|TRBV10-3|TRBJ2-3
CAISDIAGEDTQYF
TGTGCCATCAGTGATATCGCGGGGGAAGATACGCAGTATTTT
>15|TRBD1|-|TRBV14|TRBJ1-1
CASSHTGGMNTEAFF
TGTGCCAGCAGCCATACAGGGGGGATGAACACTGAAGCTTTCTTT
>14|-|-|TRBV6-5|TRBJ2-7
CASSYSSGTYEQYF
TGTGCCAGCAGTTACTCGAGCGGTACCTACGAGCAGTACTTC
>12|-|-|TRBV5-6|TRBJ2-5
CASSFLQETQYF
TGTGCCAGCAGCTTCCTACAAGAGACCCAGTACTTC
>15|-|-|TRBV7-2|TRBJ1-5
CASSPGGSSNQPQHF
TGTGCCAGCAGCCCGGGGGGGTCAAGCAATCAGCCCCAGCATTTT
>15|-|-|TRBV9|TRBJ2-7
CASSATITGSSEQYF
TGTGCCAGCAGCGCCACCATCACGGGATCCTCCGAGCAGTACTTC
>15|TRBD2|-|TRBV4-2|TRBJ2-7
CASSQSTSGIYEQYF
TGTGCCAGCAGCCAATCGACTAGCGGGATCTACGAGCAGTACTTC
>14|TRBD2|-|TRBV5-1|TRBJ2-3
CASTSGGPPDTQYF
TGCGCCAGTACTAGCGGGGGCCCCCCAGATACGCAGTATTTT
>15|TRBD1|-|TRBV6-5|TRBJ1-2
CASTIAGQGNYGYTF
TGTGCCAGCACAATAGCCGGACAGGGGAACTATGGCTACACCTTC
>16|TRBD2|-|TRBV13|TRBJ2-3
CASSPRSGGRTDTQYF
TGTGCCAGCAGCCCCCGTTCCGGGGGGAGGACAGATACGCAGTATTTT
>18|TRBD2|-|TRBV5-4|TRBJ2-5
CASSLAEMRGGGLETQYF
TGTGCCAGCAGCTTGGCGGAAATGAGGGGCGGGGGTTTAGAGACCCAGTACTTC
>13|-|-|TRBV6-6|TRBJ2-7
CASSSQGWYEQYF
TGTGCCAGCAGTTCTCAGGGCTGGTACGAGCAGTACTTC
>13|TRBD1|-|TRBV2|TRBJ1-2
CASSRDSNYGYTF
TGTGCCAGCAGTAGGGACAGCAACTATGGCTACACCTTC
>16|-|-|TRBV4-2|TRBJ2-3
CASSQESSGSTDTQYF
TGTGCCAGCAGCCAAGAGAGTAGCGGAAGCACAGATACGCAGTATTTT
>16|-|-|TRBV5-4|TRBJ2-7
CASSPRTEGPKYEQYF
TGTGCCAGCAGCCCAAGGACAGAGGGCCCCAAATACGAGCAGTACTTC